Shown below are 17 T cell receptor beta chains from a single sample sequenced in a study of CXCR3-negative and CXCR3-positive naive CD8 T cells. All TRB cDNA libraries came from 5' RACE performed with UMI labels. TCRdb reworked the 5' RACE reads into one entry per CDR3 protein, no DNA. The listing records roughly 56,000 distinct CDR3 sequences. The specimen sequenced was naive CXCR3- CD8+ T cells from blood. Documented subset: CD45RO-CCR7+CD27+CD95- naive CD8+ T cells lacking CXCR3 (TNR3-). The receptor source for this set is a human donor in good health. Some clones in this sample may be carry-over from other donors' samples.

The chain has TRBV10-3 and TRBJ2-5; as DNA is missing, the TRBD1 call by TCRdb cannot be tested. CDR1 is ENHRY, CDR2 SYGVKD, per germline. The CDR3 totals 15 residues. Here the CDR3 reads CASSRRWGTQETQYF.

V and J are TRBV29-1 and TRBJ1-1; the D gene TCRdb calls, TRBD1, cannot be checked with no DNA. This CDR3 has 12 amino acids. The germline CDR1 and CDR2 sequences are SQVTM and ANQGSEA. CDR3 sequence: CSVLDRNTEAFF.

V and J are TRBV7-9 and TRBJ2-3; with no DNA, the TCRdb D assignment of TRBD1 cannot be verified. CDR1 SEHNR and CDR2 FQNEAQ come from the germline V gene (reference sequence). The CDR3 has 14 residues. CDR3: CASRSGQGTDTQYF.

This rearrangement joins TRBV27 to TRBJ2-3; TCRdb's D call, TRBD2, is unchecked because there is no DNA. Germline V gene data show CDR1 as MNHEY and CDR2 as SMNVEV (reference sequence). CDR3 length equals 16 residues. CDR3 residues: CASSSGTSGGGDTQYF.

CDR3 in amino acids: CASSASSGGGREQFF. This rearrangement joins TRBV9 to TRBJ2-1; TCRdb designates TRBD1, a call that cannot be tested without DNA. Per germline, CDR1 SGDLS and CDR2 YYNGEE. There are 15 residues in the CDR3.

This chain uses TRBV11-3 with TRBJ2-5; with no DNA, the TCRdb D assignment of TRBD1 cannot be verified. The CDR3 contains 13 residues. Per germline, CDR1 SGHNT and CDR2 YENEEA. The CDR3 spells CASSPGGLKTQYF.

The chain carries TRBV7-9 and TRBJ2-7; absent DNA, TCRdb's TRBD1 call cannot be checked. The CDR3 totals 15 residues. CDR1 is SEHNR, CDR2 FQNEAQ, per germline (reference sequence). This chain's CDR3 is CASSPWTGDGYEQYF.

The CDR3 reads CASSQDFPSEQYF. The chain has TRBV14 and TRBJ2-7. The CDR3 runs to 13 residues. CDR1 is SGHDN, CDR2 FVKESK, per germline. The full variable domain, completed using reference TRBV14 and TRBJ2-7, is EAGVTQFPSHSVIEKGQTVTLRCDPISGHDNLYWYRRVMGKEIKFLLHFVKESKQDESGMPNNRFLAERTGGTYSTLKVQPAELEDSGVYFCASSQDFPSEQYFGPGTRLTVT.

This chain links TRBV7-9 with TRBJ2-3; TCRdb proposes TRBD2, but this gene call is untestable without DNA. This CDR3 is 17 amino acids long. Looked up from germline, CDR1 is SEHNR and CDR2 is FQNEAQ (reference sequence). The CDR3 sequence: CASSRDGTSGFTDTQYF.

The gene calls are TRBV4-3 and TRBJ1-4; the D gene TCRdb calls, TRBD1, cannot be checked with no DNA. Germline CDR1 LGHNA, CDR2 YSLEER. This CDR3 comprises 15 residues. This chain's CDR3 is CASSQWTGRNEKLFF.

V and J are TRBV29-1 and TRBJ1-5; there is no DNA to check the TCRdb D call of TRBD1. Germline V gene data show CDR1 as SQVTM and CDR2 as ANQGSEA. The CDR3 sequence is 13 residues long. This chain's CDR3 is CSVPATGNQPQHF.

This rearrangement joins TRBV28 to TRBJ2-1; the TCRdb call, TRBD2, lacks DNA for checking. The CDR3 loop spans 15 amino acids. The germline V gene has CDR1 MDHEN and CDR2 SYDVKM. This chain's CDR3 is CASSKAGGPGNEQFF.

The CDR3 reads CSARGLDGLAGGPGMVETQYF. V and J are TRBV20-1 and TRBJ2-5; TCRdb names TRBD2, which stays unverified in the absence of DNA. Per germline, CDR1 DFQATT and CDR2 SNEGSKA (reference sequence). The CDR3 length is 21 residues.

V usage is TRBV13 and J usage is TRBJ2-1; checking the TCRdb D call of TRBD1 is not possible without DNA. The CDR3 covers 14 residues. CDR1 and CDR2 from the germline V gene are PRHDT and FYEKMQ (reference sequence). The CDR3 here is CASSARGAQNEQFF. Full variable domain (rest looked up from reference TRBV13 and TRBJ2-1): AAGVIQSPRHLIKEKRETATLKCYPIPRHDTVYWYQQGPGQDPQFLISFYEKMQSDKGSIPDRFSAQQFSDYHSELNMSSLELGDSALYFCASSARGAQNEQFFGPGTRLTVL.

This chain uses TRBV15 with TRBJ2-3; TCRdb reports TRBD2, a call that lacks DNA to check it against. The V gene's germline CDR1 is LNHNV and CDR2 YYDKDF (reference sequence). CDR3 length: 17 residues. CDR3 residues: CATSRDRGTAGSDTQYF.

The chain carries TRBV5-1 and TRBJ2-3; TCRdb reports TRBD2, a call that lacks DNA to check it against. CDR3 length equals 13 residues. CDR1 is SGHRS, CDR2 YFSETQ, per germline. CDR3 sequence reads: CASTRGEGDTQYF.

This chain joins TRBV6-4 and TRBJ2-3; there is no DNA to check the TCRdb D call of TRBD2. The CDR3 length is 15 residues. The germline gives CDR1 MRHNA, CDR2 SNTAGT. CDR3 region: CASSPTSGSSDTQYF.